The 24 T cell receptor beta chains presented below share a single source sample, sequenced in a study of blood T cell repertoires in COVID-19. Generated by immunoSEQ multiplex PCR, the TCRdb table keeps only in-frame clones and is missing some. The sample yields approximately 300,000 clones, 65% to 85% seen once. Sequenced input: peripheral blood. The receptors come from a woman aged 45-65 years with acute or convalescent COVID-19.

The V call is TRBV19, the J call TRBJ2-7; 7 nucleotides line up with TRBD2. This CDR3 has 16 amino acids. After removal of 3 bases from V and 0 bases from J, the junction contained 8 bases not matched to a gene. Germline V lookup: CDR1 LNHDA, CDR2 SQIVND (reference sequence). CDR3 loop: CASSISAGGSSYEQYF. The DNA of the CDR3 is TGTGCCAGTAGTATCAGCGCCGGGGGGAGCTCCTACGAGCAGTACTTC.

This clone was seen only once. The V call is TRBV13, the J call TRBJ2-5; no clear D gene. The germline gives CDR1 PRHDT, CDR2 FYEKMQ (reference sequence). CDR3 length: 15 residues. The V end was cut by 0 bases, the J end by 5 bases, with 13 bases between. CDR3 bases: TGTGCCAGCAGCTTAGGACGTCGGGTTCGGGAGACCCAGTACTTC. Protein sequence: CASSLGRRVRETQYF.

This chain uses TRBV5-1 with TRBJ2-2, with no clear D. The germline V gene encodes CDR1 SGHRS and CDR2 YFSETQ. This CDR3 contains 14 residues. Trimming took off 1 base at V and 5 bases at J, with 9 bases between the two ends. This CDR3 is CASSLPSGTGELFF. CDR3 in DNA: TGCGCCAGCAGCTTGCCTAGTGGGACCGGGGAGCTGTTTTTT.

V is TRBV5-1 and J is TRBJ2-5; D is undetermined. The CDR3 totals 14 residues. The V gene lost 5 bases and the J gene lost 0 bases, with 11 bases spanning the gap. Germline values: CDR1 SGHRS, CDR2 YFSETQ. CDR3 protein: CASRPNSNQETQYF. CDR3 DNA sequence: TGCGCCAGCAGACCTAACAGTAACCAAGAGACCCAGTACTTC.

The chain has TRBV6-6 and TRBJ2-1, with D possibly being TRBD2 (5 bases). Germline V CDR1 and CDR2: MNHNY, SVGAGI (reference sequence). The germline V and J ends were trimmed by 6 bases and 3 bases, with 12 bases remaining between them. The CDR3 has 14 amino acids. The CDR3: CASSSRTGYNEQFF. CDR3 sequence (DNA): TGTGCCAGCAGCTCCCGGACTGGCTACAATGAGCAGTTCTTC.

This rearrangement joins TRBV9 to TRBJ2-1; 8 bases agree with TRBD1. CDR3 length: 14 amino acids. The V and J ends lost 4 bases and 7 bases, in that order; junction bases with no gene match: 7. Germline V gene data show CDR1 as SGDLS and CDR2 as YYNGEE. CDR3 bases: TGTGCCAGCAGCTTCTCACAGGGGGGAAATGAGCAGTTCTTC. This encodes CASSFSQGGNEQFF.

This clone is a singleton in its sample. The rearrangement uses TRBV30 and TRBJ1-5; a possible D gene is TRBD1 (6 bases). Germline CDR1 GTSNPN, CDR2 SVGIG (reference sequence). There are 15 residues in the CDR3. Trimming cost V 3 bases and J 3 bases, with 15 bases left between them. CDR3 bases: TGTGCCTGGAGCCCACGACAGGCGTTCAATCAGCCCCAGCATTTT. It yields the protein CAWSPRQAFNQPQHF.

This chain uses TRBV11-2 with TRBJ2-7, with D tentatively TRBD2 (7 bases). V was trimmed by 2 bases and J by 5 bases, leaving 16 bases between them. This CDR3 region has 15 residues. The germline V gene has CDR1 SGHAT and CDR2 FQNNGV. The DNA of the CDR3 is TGTGCCAGCAGCTTAAACGGGGGGCGCCGCCACGAGCAGTACTTC. This gives the protein CASSLNGGRRHEQYF.

The V gene is TRBV6-5, the J gene TRBJ1-4, with D perhaps matching TRBD1 (5 bases). Per the germline V gene, CDR1 is MNHEY and CDR2 is SVGAGI. Trimming removed 5 bases at V and 7 bases at J, with 17 bases between. This CDR3 comprises 15 residues. DNA of the CDR3: TGTGCCAGCAGTCTGCTCGCAGGGTCGGCTGAAAAACTGTTTTTT. This encodes CASSLLAGSAEKLFF.

The chain employs TRBV27 and TRBJ1-5; 10 bases match TRBD1. The trim removed 5 bases at V and 0 bases at J, leaving 10 bases unmatched. The CDR3 contains 18 residues. The germline gives CDR1 MNHEY, CDR2 SMNVEV (reference sequence). The CDR3: CASSPRDRGSYSNQPQHF. The DNA for the CDR3 is TGTGCCAGCAGTCCCCGGGACAGGGGATCCTATAGCAATCAGCCCCAGCATTTT.

V is TRBV7-2 and J is TRBJ2-1, with 12 bases aligning to TRBD2. J lost 6 bases, V lost 5 bases, and 11 bases had no gene match. The germline CDR1 and CDR2 sequences are SGHTA and FQGNSA. This CDR3 region has 17 residues. The CDR3 DNA reads as TGTGCCAGCAGCCCCTTACTAGCGGGAGGCCTCCGCAATGAGCAGTTCTTC. It codes for CASSPLLAGGLRNEQFF.

V and J are TRBV3-1 (or the pseudogene TRBV3-2) and TRBJ1-1, with D possibly matching TRBD1 (5 bases). The CDR3 has 13 residues. Germline assignment: CDR1 LGHDT and CDR2 YNNKEL (reference sequence). V was pared by 5 bases and J by 6 bases, with 13 bases between. The CDR3 bases are TGTGCCAGCAGCGCCGACAGTGACGCTGAAGCTTTCTTT. It translates to CASSADSDAEAFF.

The chain recombines TRBV25-1 with TRBJ2-3; TRBD2 aligns across 7 bases. The V gene's germline CDR1 is MGHDK and CDR2 SYGVNS. Unmatched junction bases numbered 4, after V lost 2 bases and J lost 2 bases. This CDR3 is built from 15 residues. The CDR3 DNA reads as TGTGCCAGCAGTGAAATAAGCGGGGCCACAGATACGCAGTATTTT. Translating it yields CASSEISGATDTQYF.

J is TRBJ1-5 and V is TRBV4-1; perhaps TRBD1 as D (5 bases). CDR1 and CDR2 (germline): MGHRA, YSYEKL. Trimming left V 0 bases short and J 9 bases short, with 18 bases between. The CDR3 totals 16 residues. CDR3 nucleotide sequence: TGCGCCAGCAGCCAAGAAGGTATGGGGGGACCCTCGCCCCAGCATTTT. Its translation is CASSQEGMGGPSPQHF.

The chain joins TRBV7-9 to TRBJ2-1, with a weak D call TRBD2 (6 bases). Germline lookup yields CDR1 SEHNR and CDR2 FQNEAQ (reference sequence). The CDR3 covers 16 residues. V was pared by 7 bases and J by 0 bases, with 16 bases between. The CDR3 region has the DNA TGTGCCAGCATCAGAGCGGGCGATCGCTCCTACAATGAGCAGTTCTTC. This gives the protein CASIRAGDRSYNEQFF.

The V gene is TRBV30, the J gene TRBJ2-1; the match to TRBD2 covers 8 bases. The trim removed 7 bases at V and 12 bases at J, leaving 17 bases unmatched. This CDR3 is built from 14 residues. In germline, CDR1 is GTSNPN, CDR2 SVGIG (reference sequence). CDR3 protein: CAFWVLAGAFGQFF. CDR3 DNA sequence: TGTGCCTTTTGGGTGCTAGCGGGCGCCTTCGGGCAGTTCTTC.

The V and J genes are TRBV3-1 (or the pseudogene TRBV3-2) and TRBJ2-4; D not resolved. The CDR3 has 15 residues. Per the germline V gene, CDR1 is LGHDT and CDR2 is YNNKEL (reference sequence). V gave up 1 base and J gave up 2 bases, with 9 bases separating them. DNA for the CDR3: TGTGCCAGCAGCCAAGGATGGCAATCCAAAAACATTCAGTACTTC. Encoded protein: CASSQGWQSKNIQYF.

The chain couples TRBV5-5 to TRBJ2-5; TRBD1 is a possible D gene (5 bases). Germline V CDR1 and CDR2: SGHKS, YYEKEE (reference sequence). V lost 0 bases, J lost 5 bases, and 14 bases lay in between. The CDR3 totals 15 residues. This CDR3 is CASSLGTMALETQYF. The CDR3 DNA reads TGTGCCAGCAGCTTGGGGACAATGGCCTTGGAGACCCAGTACTTC. The variable domain in full, completed from reference TRBV5-5 and TRBJ2-5, reads DAGVTQSPTHLIKTRGQQVTLRCSPISGHKSVSWYQQVLGQGPQFIFQYYEKEERGRGNFPDRFSARQFPNYSSELNVNALLLGDSALYLCASSLGTMALETQYFGPGTRLLVL.

The chain has TRBV30 and TRBJ2-7, with D hard to call. CDR1 and CDR2 (germline): GTSNPN, SVGIG (reference sequence). Trimming removed 0 bases from V and 6 bases from J, with 12 bases in between. The CDR3 is 13 residues long. The CDR3 spells CAWSVLTHGEQYF. The CDR3 DNA reads as TGTGCCTGGAGTGTACTGACACACGGCGAGCAGTACTTC.

V usage is TRBV12-3 or TRBV12-4 and J usage is TRBJ2-7; TRBD1 might be the D (6 bases). The V gene lost 5 bases and the J gene lost 2 bases, with 10 bases spanning the gap. The CDR3 is made up of 13 amino acids. CDR3 in DNA: TGTGCCAGCAGTGGTTGGGGGCCCTACGAGCAGTACTTC. Translation gives CASSGWGPYEQYF.

The rearrangement uses TRBV25-1 and TRBJ1-6, with D perhaps TRBD1 (5 bases). The germline CDR1 and CDR2 sequences are MGHDK and SYGVNS. Trimming took off 1 base at V and 3 bases at J, with 10 bases between the two ends. This CDR3 is 16 amino acids long. The CDR3 here is CASSELSTGYNSPLHF. The CDR3 DNA is TGTGCCAGCAGTGAATTGAGTACAGGCTATAATTCACCCCTCCACTTT.

V and J are TRBV5-8 and TRBJ1-2, with unresolved D. Germline assignment: CDR1 SGHTS and CDR2 YDEGEE. This CDR3 spans 15 amino acids. The ends were cut back, 2 bases at V and 4 bases at J, with 15 bases in the middle. CDR3 residues: CASSLIREISYGYTF. The CDR3 DNA reads TGTGCCAGCAGCTTAATTCGAGAGATTTCCTATGGCTACACCTTC.

The chain recombines TRBV9 with TRBJ2-5; 9 nucleotides align to TRBD1. Germline assignment: CDR1 SGDLS and CDR2 YYNGEE. V gave up 3 bases and J gave up 3 bases; unmatched junction bases: 3. This CDR3 comprises 14 residues. The CDR3 DNA follows: TGTGCCAGCAGCGAACAGGGGGCGAAAGAGACCCAGTACTTC. It is translated as CASSEQGAKETQYF.

The gene calls are TRBV19 and TRBJ2-5; D is possibly TRBD1 (6 bases). Germline values: CDR1 LNHDA, CDR2 SQIVND (reference sequence). Trimming stripped 4 bases from V and 0 bases from J, with 9 bases between. The CDR3 is made up of 14 amino acids. CDR3 DNA: TGTGCCAGTAGTAACCGGGACAACCAAGAGACCCAGTACTTC. It is translated as CASSNRDNQETQYF.